Listed here is a single TCR beta chain. A multiplex PCR was run with 60 Vbeta primers and 13 Jbeta primers. Sequenced by immunoSEQ multiplex PCR; TCRdb stores in-frame clones only, minus some. Of tens of thousands of clones in the sample, around 75% are singletons; the top ten hold roughly 2%. This sample was taken from a study of cytomegalovirus exposure and HLA in healthy donors. The CDR3 extends over 13 amino acids. The ends were cut back, 4 bases at V and 3 bases at J, with 10 bases in the middle. Per germline, CDR1 SGDLS and CDR2 YYNGEE. This clonotype was obtained from a man aged 35 to 55 in good health and CMV-seronegative. The source material was PBMCs. V gene TRBV9 combines with J gene TRBJ1-2; D is possibly TRBD1 (5 bases). This CDR3 reads CASSPDSYYGYTF. In DNA, the CDR3 is TGTGCCAGCAGCCCAGACAGCTACTATGGCTACACCTTC.